These T cell receptor beta chains were read from a single sample in a study of blood T cell repertoires in COVID-19. Some clones are missing from TCRdb's copy, which holds only in-frame ones; the method was immunoSEQ multiplex PCR. The table includes about 160,000 clones, around four fifths detected once. Sequencing input: peripheral blood. Receptors originate from a human donor in a cohort sampled during active COVID-19. CDR3s include the opening cysteine and the closing phenylalanine or tryptophan. D genes are given only for firm matches. Some rows mark clone size as missing; the rest say once, few, many or name a class of expanded clone.

DNA | CDR3 | J | V | D | size
TGTGCCACCAGCAGAGATATGCTAGGCGGGGCCCTGAACACCGGGGAGCTGTTTTTT | CATSRDMLGGALNTGELFF | TRBJ2-2 | TRBV15 | . | .
TGTGCCAGCAGTGAAAAGGGCGCGGGCAAAAACATTCAGTACTTC | CASSEKGAGKNIQYF | TRBJ2-4 | TRBV2 | . | .
TGTGCCAGCAGTTCCGTGGCGGGGGTGACCTCCTACGAGCAGTACTTC | CASSSVAGVTSYEQYF | TRBJ2-7 | TRBV27 | TRBD2 | .
TGTGCCAGCAGTGACCGAGGCAGGGACTCCTACGAGCAGTACTTC | CASSDRGRDSYEQYF | TRBJ2-7 | TRBV2 | . | .
TGCGCCAGCAGCCAGATTTCCACAGGGGGCAACTATGGCTACACCTTC | CASSQISTGGNYGYTF | TRBJ1-2 | TRBV4-3 | TRBD1 | .
TGTGCCAGCAGCTTGAACTCTCCGGGACAGAGCTATGGCTACACCTTC | CASSLNSPGQSYGYTF | TRBJ1-2 | TRBV7-2 | TRBD1 | .
TGCAGCGTTGAAGGTGAGGGGGACGAGCAGTACTTC | CSVEGEGDEQYF | TRBJ2-7 | TRBV29-1 | . | .
TGTGCCAGCAGCTATACCCGAGGCACTGAAGCTTTCTTT | CASSYTRGTEAFF | TRBJ1-1 | TRBV6-5 | . | .
TGTGCCAGCAACGAGGGGGCGCTTAAGGATACGCAGTATTTT | CASNEGALKDTQYF | TRBJ2-3 | TRBV9 | TRBD1 | .
TGTGCCAGCAGCCCCAAGAGTGAGCAGTTCTTC | CASSPKSEQFF | TRBJ2-1 | TRBV11-2 | . | once
TGTGCCAGCAGCCAAGATCCGGGGGGTAAGACAGATACGCAGTATTTT | CASSQDPGGKTDTQYF | TRBJ2-3 | TRBV14 | TRBD2 | .
TGCGCCAGCAGTCCCGGACCCGGAGGGACTGAAGCTTTCTTT | CASSPGPGGTEAFF | TRBJ1-1 | TRBV4-3 | . | .
TGTGCCAGCAGCCCACAATTAGCGGGAGGCAATGAGCAGTTCTTC | CASSPQLAGGNEQFF | TRBJ2-1 | TRBV7-9 | TRBD2 | .
TGCGCCAGCAGCCAAGGGACAGGGGACCGGGGGCTTTATGGCTACACCTTC | CASSQGTGDRGLYGYTF | TRBJ1-2 | TRBV4-3 | TRBD1 | once
TGTGCCAGCTTCCCCCTAAGAACAGACAACTATGGCTACACCTTC | CASFPLRTDNYGYTF | TRBJ1-2 | TRBV28 | . | .
TGTGCCATCAAGCCCACAGACGCGAACACTGAAGCTTTCTTT | CAIKPTDANTEAFF | TRBJ1-1 | TRBV10-3 | . | .
TGTGCCAGCAGTGGTGACAGGGCCTATGGCTACACCTTC | CASSGDRAYGYTF | TRBJ1-2 | TRBV2 | TRBD1 | .
TGTGCCAGCAGCTTATCGGGGACAGTGAGCCTTAGCACAGATACGCAGTATTTT | CASSLSGTVSLSTDTQYF | TRBJ2-3 | TRBV7-2 | TRBD1 | .
TGTGCCAGCAGTTTAGAGGCTGGTGGCTCCCGGGGAGAGACCCAGTACTTC | CASSLEAGGSRGETQYF | TRBJ2-5 | TRBV28 | . | .
TGTGCCAGCAGTGAACTACAGGAGTACAATGAGCAGTTCTTC | CASSELQEYNEQFF | TRBJ2-1 | TRBV6-1 | . | many
TGTGCCAGCAGTCCTCATGCGTCAGGGGGGAATGGCTACACCTTC | CASSPHASGGNGYTF | TRBJ1-2 | TRBV3-1/TRBV3-2 | TRBD1 | .
TGTGCCAGCAGTATCGCCGCGGGGACTCGTGGGGCCAACGTCCTGACTTTC | CASSIAAGTRGANVLTF | TRBJ2-6 | TRBV6-2/TRBV6-3 | . | .
TGTGCCAGCAGCCCCAGACTAGCGGGGGACACAGATACGCAGTATTTT | CASSPRLAGDTDTQYF | TRBJ2-3 | TRBV3-1/TRBV3-2 | TRBD2 | .
TGTGCCAGCAGTGAGGGGGACAGGGGGCCTTACGAGCAGTACTTC | CASSEGDRGPYEQYF | TRBJ2-7 | TRBV25-1 | TRBD1 | .
TGTGCCAGCAGCCTCCTAGACAGGGCCCAAGAGACCCAGTACTTC | CASSLLDRAQETQYF | TRBJ2-5 | TRBV7-8 | TRBD1 | .
TGTGCCAGCAGCTTAATCGAGTCTGAAGCTTTCTTT | CASSLIESEAFF | TRBJ1-1 | TRBV7-9 | . | .
TGCAGCGTTGGGGAGGGGGAAGATTCACCCCTCCACTTT | CSVGEGEDSPLHF | TRBJ1-6 | TRBV29-1 | . | .
TGTGCCAGCAGTTGGGCCACAGGGGACACTGAAGCTTTCTTT | CASSWATGDTEAFF | TRBJ1-1 | TRBV6-5 | TRBD1 | .
TGTGCCAGCAGCCTAGCGGGAGGGGGGACCCAGTACTTC | CASSLAGGGTQYF | TRBJ2-5 | TRBV25-1 | TRBD2 | .
TGTGCCACCAGTGATTTTCAGGGCCTCGCGAACACCGGGGAGCTGTTTTTT | CATSDFQGLANTGELFF | TRBJ2-2 | TRBV24-1 | . | .
TGTGCCAGCAGCTTACCTTTAGCGGGACCATCCTACAATGAGCAGTTCTTC | CASSLPLAGPSYNEQFF | TRBJ2-1 | TRBV7-2 | TRBD2 | .
TGCGCCAGCATGGAGCGAGGGGGTTCGATGGGCGAGCAGTACTTC | CASMERGGSMGEQYF | TRBJ2-7 | TRBV5-1 | . | .
TGTGCCAGCAGCCAAGCTCGCGGGGGGCCCCCAGAGACCCAGTACTTC | CASSQARGGPPETQYF | TRBJ2-5 | TRBV14 | TRBD2 | .
TGCAGCGTTGGGGAGTCCTCCTACAATGAGCAGTTCTTC | CSVGESSYNEQFF | TRBJ2-1 | TRBV29-1 | . | once
TGTGCCAGCAGCTCCGGAGAGGCCATTTACAATGAGCAGTTCTTC | CASSSGEAIYNEQFF | TRBJ2-1 | TRBV7-9 | . | .
TGCGCCAGCAGCTTGTCCCAGGGAAATTACTATGGCTACACCTTC | CASSLSQGNYYGYTF | TRBJ1-2 | TRBV5-1 | . | few
TGTGCCAGCAGTAGTGGACAGGGATACAATCAGCCCCAGCATTTT | CASSSGQGYNQPQHF | TRBJ1-5 | TRBV6-2/TRBV6-3 | TRBD1 | .
TGTGCCAGCTCACCGGGGACACTTGGCTACACCTTC | CASSPGTLGYTF | TRBJ1-2 | TRBV18 | . | .
TGTGCCACCCGGACAGGGGGGAACGAGCAGTACTTC | CATRTGGNEQYF | TRBJ2-7 | TRBV10-3 | TRBD1 | few
TGTGCCAGCAGCGTAGAGCCTGGGGGACTAGGTGTAAGGAATGAGCAGTTCTTC | CASSVEPGGLGVRNEQFF | TRBJ2-1 | TRBV9 | TRBD2 | once
TGTGCCAGTAGTCCGCGGGACAGGGGGCTGGACACTGAAGCTTTCTTT | CASSPRDRGLDTEAFF | TRBJ1-1 | TRBV19 | TRBD1 | .
TGTGCCAGCACCGATGAGAACCAAGAGACCCAGTACTTC | CASTDENQETQYF | TRBJ2-5 | TRBV12-3/TRBV12-4 | . | .
TGTGCCAGCAGTGAAGCCCCGCTGGCAACCTCTGGAAACACCATATATTTT | CASSEAPLATSGNTIYF | TRBJ1-3 | TRBV6-1 | . | few
TGCGCCAGCAGCCAAAACGGCAGGGGTAACACCGGGGAGCTGTTTTTT | CASSQNGRGNTGELFF | TRBJ2-2 | TRBV4-1 | . | .
TGTGCCTGGAACAGGGGGGGGTCTAATGAAAAACTGTTTTTT | CAWNRGGSNEKLFF | TRBJ1-4 | TRBV30 | TRBD1 | .